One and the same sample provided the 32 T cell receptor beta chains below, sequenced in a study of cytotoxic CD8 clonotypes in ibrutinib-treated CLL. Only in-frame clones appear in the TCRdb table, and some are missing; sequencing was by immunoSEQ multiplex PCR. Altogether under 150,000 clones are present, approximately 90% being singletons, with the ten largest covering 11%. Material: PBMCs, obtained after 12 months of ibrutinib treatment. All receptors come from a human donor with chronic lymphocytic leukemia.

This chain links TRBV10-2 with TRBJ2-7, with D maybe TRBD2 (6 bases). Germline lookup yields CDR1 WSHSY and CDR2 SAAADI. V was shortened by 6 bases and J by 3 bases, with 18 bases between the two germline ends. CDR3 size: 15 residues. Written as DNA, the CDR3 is TGCGCCAGCAGCCATGGGGGGAAAACTAGCTACGAGCAGTACTTC. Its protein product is CASSHGGKTSYEQYF.

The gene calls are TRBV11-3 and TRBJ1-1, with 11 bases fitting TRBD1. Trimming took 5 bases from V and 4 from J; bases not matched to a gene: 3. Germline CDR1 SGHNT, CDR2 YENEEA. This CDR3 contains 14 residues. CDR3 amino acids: CASSPGQGVTEAFF. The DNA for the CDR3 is TGTGCCAGCAGCCCGGGACAGGGGGTCACTGAAGCTTTCTTT.

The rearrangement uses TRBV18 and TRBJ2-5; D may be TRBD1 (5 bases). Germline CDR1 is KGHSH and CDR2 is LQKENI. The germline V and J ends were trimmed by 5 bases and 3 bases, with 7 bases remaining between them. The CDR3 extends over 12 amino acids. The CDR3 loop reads CASSMTEETQYF. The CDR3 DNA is TGTGCCAGCTCAATGACAGAAGAGACCCAGTACTTC. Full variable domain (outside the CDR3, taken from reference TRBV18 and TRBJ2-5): NAGVMQNPRHLVRRRGQEARLRCSPMKGHSHVYWYRQLPEEGLKFMVYLQKENIIDESGMPKERFSAEFPKEGPSILRIQQVVRGDSAAYFCASSMTEETQYFGPGTRLLVL.

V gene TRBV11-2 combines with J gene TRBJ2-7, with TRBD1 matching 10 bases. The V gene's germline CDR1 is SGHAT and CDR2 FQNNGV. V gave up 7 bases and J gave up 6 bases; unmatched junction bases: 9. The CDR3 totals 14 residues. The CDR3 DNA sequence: TGTGCCAGCACCACGACAGGGGGCGTGGGCGAGCAGTACTTC. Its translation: CASTTTGGVGEQYF. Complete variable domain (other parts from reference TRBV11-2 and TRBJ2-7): EAGVAQSPRYKIIEKRQSVAFWCNPISGHATLYWYQQILGQGPKLLIQFQNNGVVDDSQLPKDRFSAERLKGVDSTLKIQPAKLEDSAVYLCASTTTGGVGEQYFGPGTRLTVT.

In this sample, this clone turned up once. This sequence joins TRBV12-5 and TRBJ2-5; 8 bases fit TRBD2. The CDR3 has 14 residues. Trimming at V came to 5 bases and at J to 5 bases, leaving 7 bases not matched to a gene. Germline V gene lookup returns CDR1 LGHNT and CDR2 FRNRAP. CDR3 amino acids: CASGKGLEDETQYF. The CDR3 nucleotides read TGTGCTAGTGGTAAGGGACTAGAGGATGAGACCCAGTACTTC.

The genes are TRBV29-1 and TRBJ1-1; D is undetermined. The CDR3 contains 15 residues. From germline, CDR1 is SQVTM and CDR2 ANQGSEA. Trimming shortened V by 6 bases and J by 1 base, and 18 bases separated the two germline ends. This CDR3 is CSVGTNPITNTEAFF. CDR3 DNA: TGCAGCGTGGGAACCAACCCCATTACGAACACTGAAGCTTTCTTT.

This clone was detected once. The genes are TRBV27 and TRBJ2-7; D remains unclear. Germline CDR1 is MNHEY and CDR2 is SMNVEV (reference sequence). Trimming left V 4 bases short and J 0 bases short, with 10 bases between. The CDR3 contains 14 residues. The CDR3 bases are TGTGCCAGCAGTTCGCGGCTCAGCTCCTACGAGCAGTACTTC. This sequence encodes CASSSRLSSYEQYF.

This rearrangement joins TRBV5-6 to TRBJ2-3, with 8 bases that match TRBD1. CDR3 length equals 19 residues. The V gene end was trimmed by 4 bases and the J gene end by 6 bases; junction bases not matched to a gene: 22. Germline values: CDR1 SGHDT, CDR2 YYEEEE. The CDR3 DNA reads TGTGCCAGCAGCCCGGAGCGGGCCGGTTGGACAGGGTCAACTGATACGCAGTATTTT. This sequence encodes CASSPERAGWTGSTDTQYF.

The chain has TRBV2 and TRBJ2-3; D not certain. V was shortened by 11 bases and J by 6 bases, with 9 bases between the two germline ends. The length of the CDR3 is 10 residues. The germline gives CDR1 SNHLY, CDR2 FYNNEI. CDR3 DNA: TGTGCCCTCGACAAGGATACGCAGTATTTT. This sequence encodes CALDKDTQYF.

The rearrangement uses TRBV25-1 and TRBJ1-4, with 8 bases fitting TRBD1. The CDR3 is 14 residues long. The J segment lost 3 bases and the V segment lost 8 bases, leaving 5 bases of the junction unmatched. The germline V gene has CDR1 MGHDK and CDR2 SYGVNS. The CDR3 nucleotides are TGTGCCAGCGGCCGGGACAGGCCTAATGAAAAACTGTTTTTT. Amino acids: CASGRDRPNEKLFF.

CDR3 bases: TGTGCCAGCAGGACTTGGGGGATCGATGATCAGCCCCAGCATTTT. It encodes CASRTWGIDDQPQHF. The gene calls are TRBV28 and TRBJ1-5, with D maybe TRBD1 (5 bases). Trimming removed 6 bases from V and 5 bases from J, with 17 bases in between. Germline assignment: CDR1 MDHEN and CDR2 SYDVKM. This CDR3 comprises 15 residues.

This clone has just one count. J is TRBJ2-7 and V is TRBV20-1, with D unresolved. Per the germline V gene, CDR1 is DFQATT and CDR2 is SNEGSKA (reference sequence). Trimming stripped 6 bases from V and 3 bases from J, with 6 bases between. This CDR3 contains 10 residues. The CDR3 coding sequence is TGCAGTGCGCCTTACTACGAGCAGTACTTC. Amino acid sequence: CSAPYYEQYF.

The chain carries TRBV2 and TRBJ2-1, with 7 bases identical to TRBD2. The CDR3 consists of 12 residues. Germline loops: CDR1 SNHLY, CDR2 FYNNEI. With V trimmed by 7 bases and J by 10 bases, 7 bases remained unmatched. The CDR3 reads CASTDNGGEQFF. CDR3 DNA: TGTGCCAGCACGGACAACGGGGGGGAGCAGTTCTTC.

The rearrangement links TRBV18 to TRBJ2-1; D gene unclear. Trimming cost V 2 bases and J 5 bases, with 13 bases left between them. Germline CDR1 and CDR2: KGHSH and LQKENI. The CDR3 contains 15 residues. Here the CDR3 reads CASSPDRTSDNEQFF. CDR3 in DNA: TGTGCCAGCTCACCAGACCGAACTTCCGACAATGAGCAGTTCTTC.

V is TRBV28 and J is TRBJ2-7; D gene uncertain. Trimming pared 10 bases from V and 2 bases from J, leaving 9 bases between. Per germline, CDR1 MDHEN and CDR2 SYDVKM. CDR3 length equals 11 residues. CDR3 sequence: CAISAAYEQYF. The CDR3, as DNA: TGTGCCATATCCGCCGCCTACGAGCAGTACTTC. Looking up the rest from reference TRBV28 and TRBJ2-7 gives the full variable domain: DVKVTQSSRYLVKRTGEKVFLECVQDMDHENMFWYRQDPGLGLRLIYFSYDVKMKEKGDIPEGYSVSREKKERFSLILESASTNQTSMYLCAISAAYEQYFGPGTRLTVT.

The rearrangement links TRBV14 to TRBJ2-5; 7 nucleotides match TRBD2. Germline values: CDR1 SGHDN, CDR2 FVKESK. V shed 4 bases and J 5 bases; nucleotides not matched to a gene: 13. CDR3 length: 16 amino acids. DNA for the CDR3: TGTGCCAGCAGCCCTGTCAAGCGGGACCCTGTGGAGACCCAGTACTTC. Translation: CASSPVKRDPVETQYF. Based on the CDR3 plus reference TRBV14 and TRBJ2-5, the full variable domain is EAGVTQFPSHSVIEKGQTVTLRCDPISGHDNLYWYRRVMGKEIKFLLHFVKESKQDESGMPNNRFLAERTGGTYSTLKVQPAELEDSGVYFCASSPVKRDPVETQYFGPGTRLLVL.

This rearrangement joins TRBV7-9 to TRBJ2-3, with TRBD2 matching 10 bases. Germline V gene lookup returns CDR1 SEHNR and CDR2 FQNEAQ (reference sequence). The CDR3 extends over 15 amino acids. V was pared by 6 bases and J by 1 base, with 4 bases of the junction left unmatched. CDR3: CASSRTSGRTDTQYF. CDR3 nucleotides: TGTGCCAGCAGTCGGACTAGCGGCCGCACAGATACGCAGTATTTT.

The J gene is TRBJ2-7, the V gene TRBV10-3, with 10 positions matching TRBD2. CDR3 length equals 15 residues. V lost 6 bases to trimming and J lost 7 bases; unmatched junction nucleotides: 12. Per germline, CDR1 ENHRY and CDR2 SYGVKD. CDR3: CAIRAGGGPLLEQYF. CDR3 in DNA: TGTGCCATCAGAGCGGGAGGGGGGCCCCTTCTGGAGCAGTACTTC.

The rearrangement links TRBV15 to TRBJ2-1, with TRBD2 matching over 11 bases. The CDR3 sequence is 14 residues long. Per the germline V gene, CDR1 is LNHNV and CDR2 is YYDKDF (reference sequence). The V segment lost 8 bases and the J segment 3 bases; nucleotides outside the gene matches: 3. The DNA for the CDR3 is TGTGCCACCGGCCTAGCGGGAGGCTACAATGAGCAGTTCTTC. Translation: CATGLAGGYNEQFF. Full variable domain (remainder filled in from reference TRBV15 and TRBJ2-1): DAMVIQNPRYQVTQFGKPVTLSCSQTLNHNVMYWYQQKSSQAPKLLFHYYDKDFNNEADTPDNFQSRRPNTSFCFLDIRSPGLGDTAMYLCATGLAGGYNEQFFGPGTRLTVL.

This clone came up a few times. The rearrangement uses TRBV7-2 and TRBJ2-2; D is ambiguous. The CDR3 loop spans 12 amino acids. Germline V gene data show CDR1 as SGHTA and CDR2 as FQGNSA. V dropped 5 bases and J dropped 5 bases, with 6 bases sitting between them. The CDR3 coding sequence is TGTGCCAGCAGCCCTTCTACCGGGGAGCTGTTTTTT. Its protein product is CASSPSTGELFF.

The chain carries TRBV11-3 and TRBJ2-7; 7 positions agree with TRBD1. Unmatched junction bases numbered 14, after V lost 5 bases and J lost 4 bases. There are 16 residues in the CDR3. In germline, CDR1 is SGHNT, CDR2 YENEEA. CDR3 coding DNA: TGTGCCAGCAGCCAAAATACAGGGGCTTCTCCGTACGAGCAGTACTTC. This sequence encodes CASSQNTGASPYEQYF.

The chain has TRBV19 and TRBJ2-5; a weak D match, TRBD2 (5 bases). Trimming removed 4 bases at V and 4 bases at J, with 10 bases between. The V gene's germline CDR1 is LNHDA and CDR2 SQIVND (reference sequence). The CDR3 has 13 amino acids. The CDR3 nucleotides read TGTGCCAGTAGTACGCATGGAGGAGAGACCCAGTACTTC. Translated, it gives CASSTHGGETQYF.

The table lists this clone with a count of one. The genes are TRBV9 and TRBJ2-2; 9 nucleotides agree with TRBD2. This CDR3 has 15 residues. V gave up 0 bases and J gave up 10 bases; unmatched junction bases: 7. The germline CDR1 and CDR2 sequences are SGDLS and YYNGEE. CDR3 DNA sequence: TGTGCCAGCAGCGTAGCTTCTAGCGGGATGTTGGAGCTGTTTTTT. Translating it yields CASSVASSGMLELFF.

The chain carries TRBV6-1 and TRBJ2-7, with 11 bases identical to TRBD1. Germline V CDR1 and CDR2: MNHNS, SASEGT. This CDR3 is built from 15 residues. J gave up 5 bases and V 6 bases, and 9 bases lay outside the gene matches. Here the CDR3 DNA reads TGTGCCAGCAGCGAACGGGACAGGGGGTTTCACGAGCAGTACTTC. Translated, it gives CASSERDRGFHEQYF.

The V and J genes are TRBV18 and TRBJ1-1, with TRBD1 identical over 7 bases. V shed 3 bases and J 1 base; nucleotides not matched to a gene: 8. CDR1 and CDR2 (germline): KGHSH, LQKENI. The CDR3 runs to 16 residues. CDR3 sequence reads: CASSPTDRERNTEAFF. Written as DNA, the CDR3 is TGTGCCAGCTCACCGACCGACAGGGAACGGAACACTGAAGCTTTCTTT.

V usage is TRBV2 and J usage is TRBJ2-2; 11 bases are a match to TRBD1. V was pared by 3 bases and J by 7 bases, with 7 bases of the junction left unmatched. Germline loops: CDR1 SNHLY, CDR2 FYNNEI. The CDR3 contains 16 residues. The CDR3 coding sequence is TGTGCCAGCAGTGAGTTTCGGACAGGGGGCCACGGGGAGCTGTTTTTT. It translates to CASSEFRTGGHGELFF.

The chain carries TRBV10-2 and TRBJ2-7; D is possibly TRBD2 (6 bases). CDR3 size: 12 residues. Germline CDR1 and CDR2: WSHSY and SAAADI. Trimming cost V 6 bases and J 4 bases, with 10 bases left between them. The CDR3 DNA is TGCGCCAGCAGCAGTAGCGGATACGAGCAGTACTTC. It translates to CASSSSGYEQYF.

DNA of the CDR3: TGTGCCAGCAGCCCGGGGACTAGCGGATTAGTATACGAGCAGTACTTC. This translates into CASSPGTSGLVYEQYF. This chain uses TRBV5-6 with TRBJ2-7; 11 positions agree with TRBD2. CDR1 SGHDT and CDR2 YYEEEE come from the germline V gene. The length of the CDR3 is 16 residues. V was pared by 4 bases and J by 4 bases, with 10 bases of the junction left unmatched.

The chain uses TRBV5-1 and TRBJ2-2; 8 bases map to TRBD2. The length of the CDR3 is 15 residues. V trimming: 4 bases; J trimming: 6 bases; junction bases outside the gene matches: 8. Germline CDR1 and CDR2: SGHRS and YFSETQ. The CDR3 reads CASSLSGGASGELFF. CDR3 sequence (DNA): TGCGCCAGCAGCCTGAGCGGGGGCGCATCCGGGGAGCTGTTTTTT.

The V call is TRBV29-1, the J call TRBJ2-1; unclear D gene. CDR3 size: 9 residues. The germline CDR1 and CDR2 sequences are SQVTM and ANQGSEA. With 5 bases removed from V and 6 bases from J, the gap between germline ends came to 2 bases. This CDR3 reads CSVPNEQFF. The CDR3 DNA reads TGCAGCGTTCCCAATGAGCAGTTCTTC.

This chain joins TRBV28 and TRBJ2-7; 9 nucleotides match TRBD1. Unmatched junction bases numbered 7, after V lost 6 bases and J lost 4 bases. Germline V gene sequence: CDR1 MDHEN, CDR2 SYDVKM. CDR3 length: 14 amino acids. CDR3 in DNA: TGTGCCAGCAGCTACGGGACAGGGTGGTACGAGCAGTACTTC. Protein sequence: CASSYGTGWYEQYF.

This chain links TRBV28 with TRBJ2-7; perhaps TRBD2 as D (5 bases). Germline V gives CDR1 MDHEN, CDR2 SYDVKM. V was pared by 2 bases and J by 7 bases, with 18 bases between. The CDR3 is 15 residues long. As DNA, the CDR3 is TGTGCCAGCAGTTTACGGGTTCTAGCCGGCGGGGAGCAGTACTTC. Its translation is CASSLRVLAGGEQYF.